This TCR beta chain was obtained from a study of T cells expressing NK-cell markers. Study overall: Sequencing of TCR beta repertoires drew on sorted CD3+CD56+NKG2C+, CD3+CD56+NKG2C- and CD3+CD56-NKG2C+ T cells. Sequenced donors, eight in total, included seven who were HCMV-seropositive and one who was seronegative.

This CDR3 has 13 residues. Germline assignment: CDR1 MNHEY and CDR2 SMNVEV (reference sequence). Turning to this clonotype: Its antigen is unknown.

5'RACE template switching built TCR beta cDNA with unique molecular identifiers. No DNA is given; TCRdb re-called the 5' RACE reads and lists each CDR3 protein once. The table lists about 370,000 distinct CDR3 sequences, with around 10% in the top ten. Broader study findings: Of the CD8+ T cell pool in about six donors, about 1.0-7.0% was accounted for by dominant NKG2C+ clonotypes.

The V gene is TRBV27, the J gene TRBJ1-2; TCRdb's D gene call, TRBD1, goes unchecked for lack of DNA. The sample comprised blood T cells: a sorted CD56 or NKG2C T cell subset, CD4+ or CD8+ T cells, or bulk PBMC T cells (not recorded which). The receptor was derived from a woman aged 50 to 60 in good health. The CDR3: CASSLFPGQGYTF.